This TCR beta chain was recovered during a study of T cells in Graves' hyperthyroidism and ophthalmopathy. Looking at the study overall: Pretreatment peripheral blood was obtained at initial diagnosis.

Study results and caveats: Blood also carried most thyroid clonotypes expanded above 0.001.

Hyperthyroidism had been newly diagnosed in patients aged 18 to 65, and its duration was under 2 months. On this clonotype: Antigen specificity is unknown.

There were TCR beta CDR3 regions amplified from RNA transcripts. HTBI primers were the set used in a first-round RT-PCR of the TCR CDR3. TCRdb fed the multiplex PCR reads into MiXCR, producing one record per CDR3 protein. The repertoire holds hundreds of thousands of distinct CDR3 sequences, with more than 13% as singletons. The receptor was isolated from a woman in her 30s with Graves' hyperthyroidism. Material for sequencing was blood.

The CDR3 spells CASSEGGGLRAFF. CDR3 bases: TGTGCCAGCAGTGAGGGGGGAGGCTTACGGGCTTTCTTT. This chain connects TRBV6-1 to TRBJ1-1; tentative D call: TRBD1 (5 bases). The CDR3 runs to 13 residues. Germline CDR1 is MNHNS and CDR2 is SASEGT. The V end was cut by 3 bases, the J end by 11 bases, with 16 bases between.